The present TCR beta chain was sequenced within a study of T cell responses to AZD1222 COVID-19 vaccine. Note on this clone: Antigen: not known.

Findings and limits, study-wide: Females outnumbered males among donors, who were mostly white British; clonal diversity was possibly underestimated. After two AZD1222 doses, spike-specific TCR breadth and depth rose versus day 0. None of the repertoires were sampled until the peak T cell response had passed. Reportedly, nearly half of unique spike TCRs recognized epitopes outside B.1.351/B.1.1.7 mutations.

The data were produced by immunoSEQ multiplex PCR, yet TCRdb's version contains in-frame clones alone and is incomplete. The sample has fewer than 200,000 clones; roughly 92% are singletons. V was cut by 6 bases and J by 0 bases, with 8 bases left in between. The CDR3 has 13 amino acids. CDR1 is MNHEY and CDR2 is SVGAGI in the germline V gene. The sample here was peripheral blood, taken on day 0 of AZD1222 vaccination. This receptor was obtained from an adult in good health. This chain links TRBV6-5 with TRBJ1-1; D call uncertain. The DNA of the CDR3 is TGTGCCAGCAGGGTGGGGATGAACACTGAAGCTTTCTTT. Its protein is CASRVGMNTEAFF.